This is a list of T cell receptor beta chains from one sample in a study of OX40 agonist ivuxolimab in advanced cancers. The assay was immunoSEQ multiplex PCR, and TCRdb's table has in-frame clones only and misses some. The sample lists more than 50,000 clones, roughly 92% occurring once. The sequencing used CD4+ or CD8+ T cells sorted from blood, collected in a trial of the OX40 agonist ivuxolimab. These receptors came from an adult with an advanced solid tumor such as melanoma, head and neck, liver or kidney cancer. Each CDR3 is given with its conserved first and last residue. D genes are given only for firm matches. Part of the rows lack a size; the others show once, few, many or a class for expanded clones.

V gene: TRBV28; J gene: TRBJ1-1; clone size: NA; D gene: NA; CDR3 protein: CASTTALSEAFF; CDR3 DNA: TGTGCCAGCACTACAGCACTATCCGAAGCTTTCTTT
V gene: TRBV4-1; J gene: TRBJ1-1; clone size: NA; D gene: NA; CDR3 protein: CASSRAGGVNTEAFF; CDR3 DNA: TGCGCCAGCAGCCGCGCCGGGGGGGTAAACACTGAAGCTTTCTTT
V gene: TRBV11-2; J gene: TRBJ1-1; clone size: NA; D gene: NA; CDR3 protein: CASSLGARVDDTEAFF; CDR3 DNA: TGTGCCAGCAGCTTAGGAGCCAGGGTAGATGACACTGAAGCTTTCTTT
V gene: TRBV5-8; J gene: TRBJ2-2; clone size: once; D gene: TRBD1; CDR3 protein: CASSLGTGGDTGELFF; CDR3 DNA: TGTGCCAGCAGCTTGGGGACAGGGGGGGACACCGGGGAGCTGTTTTTT
V gene: TRBV5-4; J gene: TRBJ1-4; clone size: NA; D gene: NA; CDR3 protein: CASSLPGTTGEKLFF; CDR3 DNA: TGTGCCAGCAGCCTCCCGGGGACGACGGGGGAAAAACTGTTTTTT
V gene: TRBV18; J gene: TRBJ1-2; clone size: NA; D gene: NA; CDR3 protein: CASSPRSAEPNYGYTF; CDR3 DNA: TGTGCCAGCTCACCACGATCAGCAGAACCTAACTATGGCTACACCTTC
V gene: TRBV28; J gene: TRBJ2-5; clone size: NA; D gene: NA; CDR3 protein: CASSLGRNQETQYF; CDR3 DNA: TGTGCCAGCAGTTTAGGCAGAAATCAAGAGACCCAGTACTTC
V gene: TRBV30; J gene: TRBJ1-6; clone size: few; D gene: NA; CDR3 protein: CAWSSNSPLHF; CDR3 DNA: TGTGCCTGGAGCTCTAATTCACCCCTCCACTTT
V gene: TRBV20-1; J gene: TRBJ2-7; clone size: NA; D gene: NA; CDR3 protein: CSAPSSYEQYF; CDR3 DNA: TGCAGTGCTCCAAGCTCCTACGAGCAGTACTTC
V gene: TRBV6-4; J gene: TRBJ1-3; clone size: NA; D gene: NA; CDR3 protein: CASSVETGNTIYF; CDR3 DNA: TGTGCCAGCAGTGTGGAGACGGGAAACACCATATATTTT
V gene: TRBV13; J gene: TRBJ2-7; clone size: NA; D gene: TRBD2; CDR3 protein: CASSPGTSGGADEQYF; CDR3 DNA: TGTGCCAGCAGCCCTGGGACTAGCGGGGGGGCCGACGAGCAGTACTTC
V gene: TRBV25-1; J gene: TRBJ2-5; clone size: NA; D gene: NA; CDR3 protein: CASSDRRQETQYF; CDR3 DNA: TGTGCCAGCAGTGACAGGAGACAAGAGACCCAGTACTTC
V gene: TRBV2; J gene: TRBJ1-1; clone size: NA; D gene: TRBD1; CDR3 protein: CASSEDGTGRGTEAFF; CDR3 DNA: TGTGCCAGCAGTGAAGATGGGACAGGACGCGGTACTGAAGCTTTCTTT
V gene: TRBV27; J gene: TRBJ2-4; clone size: NA; D gene: NA; CDR3 protein: CASSLRIELAKNIQYF; CDR3 DNA: TGTGCCAGCAGTTTGAGGATAGAACTAGCCAAAAACATTCAGTACTTC
V gene: TRBV15; J gene: TRBJ1-6; clone size: few; D gene: NA; CDR3 protein: CATSRADTKYDNSPLHF; CDR3 DNA: TGTGCCACCAGCAGAGCTGACACGAAATACGATAATTCACCCCTCCACTTT
V gene: TRBV4-2; J gene: TRBJ1-1; clone size: NA; D gene: NA; CDR3 protein: CASSQGGEWNTEAFF; CDR3 DNA: TGTGCCAGCAGCCAAGGGGGAGAATGGAACACTGAAGCTTTCTTT
V gene: TRBV7-2; J gene: TRBJ2-7; clone size: NA; D gene: TRBD2; CDR3 protein: CASSLTSGGLSEQYF; CDR3 DNA: TGTGCCAGCAGTTTGACTAGCGGGGGGCTTAGCGAGCAGTACTTC
V gene: TRBV6-6; J gene: TRBJ1-2; clone size: NA; D gene: NA; CDR3 protein: CASSYATADYGYTF; CDR3 DNA: TGTGCCAGCAGTTACGCGACGGCCGACTATGGCTACACCTTC
V gene: TRBV5-5; J gene: TRBJ1-6; clone size: NA; D gene: NA; CDR3 protein: CASSLTKGYNSPLHF; CDR3 DNA: TGTGCCAGCAGCCTGACCAAGGGGTATAATTCACCCCTCCACTTT
V gene: TRBV13; J gene: TRBJ1-1; clone size: NA; D gene: NA; CDR3 protein: CASSHVDVTEAFF; CDR3 DNA: TGTGCCAGCAGTCACGTAGATGTCACTGAAGCTTTCTTT
V gene: TRBV27; J gene: TRBJ2-3; clone size: once; D gene: NA; CDR3 protein: CASSWWESPDTQYF; CDR3 DNA: TGTGCCAGCAGTTGGTGGGAGAGTCCCGATACGCAGTATTTT
V gene: TRBV5-6; J gene: TRBJ2-3; clone size: NA; D gene: TRBD2; CDR3 protein: CASSLSFGLAGVPDTQYF; CDR3 DNA: TGTGCCAGCAGCTTGAGCTTCGGACTAGCGGGGGTTCCAGATACGCAGTATTTT
V gene: TRBV7-8; J gene: TRBJ2-1; clone size: NA; D gene: NA; CDR3 protein: CASSLAGGTFNEQFF; CDR3 DNA: TGTGCCAGCAGCTTAGCAGGGGGAACTTTCAATGAGCAGTTCTTC
V gene: TRBV6-6; J gene: TRBJ1-3; clone size: NA; D gene: NA; CDR3 protein: CASRNHRDSGNTIYF; CDR3 DNA: TGTGCCAGCAGAAACCACAGGGACTCTGGAAACACCATATATTTT
V gene: TRBV29-1; J gene: TRBJ1-2; clone size: NA; D gene: NA; CDR3 protein: CSPYSDSYGYTF; CDR3 DNA: TGCAGCCCATACTCCGACAGCTATGGCTACACCTTC
V gene: TRBV5-6; J gene: TRBJ2-1; clone size: NA; D gene: NA; CDR3 protein: CASSFGESSYNEQFF; CDR3 DNA: TGTGCCAGCAGCTTTGGGGAAAGCTCCTACAATGAGCAGTTCTTC
V gene: TRBV4-2; J gene: TRBJ1-2; clone size: NA; D gene: NA; CDR3 protein: CASSQEATGYYGYTF; CDR3 DNA: TGTGCCAGCAGCCAAGAAGCCACGGGATACTATGGCTACACCTTC
V gene: TRBV19; J gene: TRBJ1-1; clone size: few; D gene: NA; CDR3 protein: CASSLGERTEAFF; CDR3 DNA: TGTGCCAGTAGTCTCGGGGAGAGGACTGAAGCTTTCTTT
V gene: TRBV7-9; J gene: TRBJ2-2; clone size: few; D gene: NA; CDR3 protein: CASSLSNTGELFF; CDR3 DNA: TGTGCCAGCAGCTTATCGAACACCGGGGAGCTGTTTTTT
V gene: TRBV11-3; J gene: TRBJ2-1; clone size: NA; D gene: NA; CDR3 protein: CASSLVQGGPGNEQFF; CDR3 DNA: TGTGCCAGCAGCTTAGTTCAGGGGGGGCCCGGCAATGAGCAGTTCTTC
V gene: TRBV9; J gene: TRBJ2-3; clone size: NA; D gene: NA; CDR3 protein: CASSSLRGSSTDTQYF; CDR3 DNA: TGTGCCAGCAGCTCCCTCCGGGGCTCTAGCACAGATACGCAGTATTTT
V gene: TRBV12-5; J gene: TRBJ2-1; clone size: NA; D gene: NA; CDR3 protein: CASDRDSSYNEQFF; CDR3 DNA: TGTGCTAGTGACCGGGACTCCTCCTACAATGAGCAGTTCTTC
V gene: TRBV27; J gene: TRBJ1-2; clone size: NA; D gene: NA; CDR3 protein: CASSLSTGSYGYTF; CDR3 DNA: TGTGCCAGCAGTTTATCAACAGGGAGCTATGGCTACACCTTC
V gene: TRBV11-2; J gene: TRBJ1-1; clone size: NA; D gene: NA; CDR3 protein: CASSLVGGLNTEAFF; CDR3 DNA: TGTGCCAGCAGCTTAGTGGGCGGCCTGAACACTGAAGCTTTCTTT
V gene: TRBV6-5; J gene: TRBJ2-5; clone size: NA; D gene: NA; CDR3 protein: CASSYSILGGETQYF; CDR3 DNA: TGTGCCAGCAGTTACTCGATTTTGGGGGGAGAGACCCAGTACTTC
V gene: TRBV7-9; J gene: TRBJ2-1; clone size: NA; D gene: NA; CDR3 protein: CASGLLDEQFF; CDR3 DNA: TGTGCCAGCGGTCTCCTCGATGAGCAGTTCTTC
V gene: TRBV7-9; J gene: TRBJ1-1; clone size: NA; D gene: NA; CDR3 protein: CASSLAAGTEAFF; CDR3 DNA: TGTGCCAGCAGCTTAGCGGCGGGTACTGAAGCTTTCTTT
V gene: TRBV27; J gene: TRBJ2-7; clone size: NA; D gene: TRBD1; CDR3 protein: CASSRDRKSYEQYF; CDR3 DNA: TGTGCCAGCAGCCGGGACAGAAAATCCTACGAGCAGTACTTC
V gene: TRBV7-9; J gene: TRBJ1-4; clone size: once; D gene: NA; CDR3 protein: CASSLAPRDKNEKLFF; CDR3 DNA: TGTGCCAGCAGCTTAGCACCCCGGGACAAAAATGAAAAACTGTTTTTT
V gene: TRBV10-1; J gene: TRBJ2-3; clone size: NA; D gene: NA; CDR3 protein: CASSEFGGARTDTQYF; CDR3 DNA: TGCGCCAGCAGTGAATTTGGAGGGGCCCGCACAGATACGCAGTATTTT
V gene: TRBV7-3; J gene: TRBJ1-1; clone size: NA; D gene: NA; CDR3 protein: CASSPAGGVTEAFF; CDR3 DNA: TGTGCCAGCAGCCCCGCCGGGGGGGTTACTGAAGCTTTCTTT
V gene: TRBV6-1; J gene: TRBJ2-7; clone size: NA; D gene: NA; CDR3 protein: CASSEELVWDRSYEQYF; CDR3 DNA: TGTGCCAGCAGTGAAGAATTGGTTTGGGACCGTTCCTACGAGCAGTACTTC
V gene: TRBV27; J gene: TRBJ2-2; clone size: NA; D gene: TRBD1; CDR3 protein: CASSYYTRGYTNTGELFF; CDR3 DNA: TGTGCCAGCAGTTATTATACCAGGGGGTATACGAACACCGGGGAGCTGTTTTTT
V gene: TRBV6-6; J gene: TRBJ1-5; clone size: NA; D gene: TRBD1; CDR3 protein: CASSYAGGGQPQHF; CDR3 DNA: TGTGCCAGCAGTTACGCAGGGGGCGGTCAGCCCCAGCATTTT
V gene: TRBV5-5; J gene: TRBJ1-4; clone size: once; D gene: NA; CDR3 protein: CASSSDTRTEKLFF; CDR3 DNA: TGTGCCAGCAGTTCGGACACTAGGACTGAAAAACTGTTTTTT
V gene: TRBV5-4; J gene: TRBJ1-6; clone size: NA; D gene: NA; CDR3 protein: CASSLYGPNSPLHF; CDR3 DNA: TGTGCCAGCAGCTTGTATGGCCCCAATTCACCCCTCCACTTT
V gene: TRBV7-6; J gene: TRBJ1-6; clone size: NA; D gene: NA; CDR3 protein: CASSLLRAGYNSPLHF; CDR3 DNA: TGTGCCAGCAGCTTACTCCGGGCAGGCTATAATTCACCCCTCCACTTT
V gene: TRBV11-2; J gene: TRBJ2-7; clone size: once; D gene: NA; CDR3 protein: CASSRYIGYEQYF; CDR3 DNA: TGTGCCAGCAGCCGATATATCGGGTACGAGCAGTACTTC
V gene: TRBV6-5; J gene: TRBJ1-1; clone size: NA; D gene: NA; CDR3 protein: CASSYWDVGGTEAFF; CDR3 DNA: TGTGCCAGCAGTTACTGGGATGTAGGAGGCACTGAAGCTTTCTTT
V gene: TRBV27; J gene: TRBJ1-6; clone size: NA; D gene: NA; CDR3 protein: CASSWDGSYNSPLHF; CDR3 DNA: TGTGCCAGCAGTTGGGACGGTAGCTATAATTCACCCCTCCACTTT
V gene: TRBV15; J gene: TRBJ1-1; clone size: NA; D gene: NA; CDR3 protein: CATTRRSGLEAFF; CDR3 DNA: TGTGCCACCACACGGAGGTCGGGGCTTGAAGCTTTCTTT
V gene: TRBV19; J gene: TRBJ1-3; clone size: NA; D gene: NA; CDR3 protein: CASSEVSSGNTIYF; CDR3 DNA: TGTGCCAGTAGTGAGGTGAGCTCTGGAAACACCATATATTTT
V gene: TRBV4-2; J gene: TRBJ2-2; clone size: NA; D gene: NA; CDR3 protein: CASSQDSPGTTGELFF; CDR3 DNA: TGTGCCAGCAGCCAAGATTCCCCGGGTACAACAGGGGAGCTGTTTTTT
V gene: TRBV19; J gene: TRBJ2-1; clone size: NA; D gene: NA; CDR3 protein: CASSIASLGMSSYNEQFF; CDR3 DNA: TGTGCCAGTAGTATTGCCTCCCTAGGGATGAGCTCCTACAATGAGCAGTTCTTC
V gene: TRBV7-9; J gene: TRBJ2-1; clone size: NA; D gene: TRBD1; CDR3 protein: CASSSGQVREQFF; CDR3 DNA: TGTGCCAGCAGCTCGGGACAGGTCAGAGAGCAGTTCTTC
V gene: TRBV14; J gene: TRBJ1-1; clone size: NA; D gene: TRBD1; CDR3 protein: CASSRRQGGTEAFF; CDR3 DNA: TGTGCCAGCAGCCGCCGACAGGGGGGTACTGAAGCTTTCTTT
V gene: TRBV29-1; J gene: TRBJ2-5; clone size: NA; D gene: NA; CDR3 protein: CSVDSPVKETQYF; CDR3 DNA: TGCAGCGTTGACAGCCCAGTGAAAGAGACCCAGTACTTC
V gene: TRBV6-5; J gene: TRBJ2-7; clone size: NA; D gene: NA; CDR3 protein: CASSLSGGAEQYF; CDR3 DNA: TGTGCCAGCAGCTTGTCTGGAGGGGCCGAGCAGTACTTC
V gene: TRBV6-5; J gene: TRBJ1-6; clone size: NA; D gene: NA; CDR3 protein: CASSEIWGDSPLHF; CDR3 DNA: TGTGCCAGCAGTGAGATTTGGGGAGACTCACCCCTCCACTTT